These T cell receptor beta chains were read from a single sample in a study of blood T cell repertoires in COVID-19. Measured with immunoSEQ multiplex PCR; TCRdb has only the in-frame clones, and not every one. The sample consists of fewer than 110,000 clones, approximately 91% of them appearing once. Input material: peripheral blood. The receptors were gathered from a man between 50 and 59 years old with acute or convalescent COVID-19. CDR3s include the opening cysteine and the closing phenylalanine or tryptophan. The order of the fields is J gene, clone size, D gene, V gene, CDR3 DNA, CDR3 protein. D genes are given only for firm matches. Only some rows state a clone size, as once, few, many or a class for expanded clones.

j_call: TRBJ1-5; clone_size: .; d_call: .; v_call: TRBV12-3/TRBV12-4; cdr3_nt: TGTGCCGGGGGGATGAGCAATCAGCCCCAGCATTTT; cdr3_aa: CAGGMSNQPQHF
j_call: TRBJ1-6; clone_size: .; d_call: TRBD1; v_call: TRBV6-6; cdr3_nt: TGTGCCAGCAGTACGTTGACAGGGGAGAATTCACCCCTCCACTTT; cdr3_aa: CASSTLTGENSPLHF
j_call: TRBJ1-1; clone_size: once; d_call: TRBD1; v_call: TRBV3-1/TRBV3-2; cdr3_nt: TGTGCCAGCAGCGGACAGGTGGACACTGAAGCTTTCTTT; cdr3_aa: CASSGQVDTEAFF
j_call: TRBJ1-1; clone_size: .; d_call: TRBD1; v_call: TRBV6-6; cdr3_nt: TGTGCCAGCAGAGTACAGGGGGCCGGGGACACTGAAGCTTTCTTT; cdr3_aa: CASRVQGAGDTEAFF
j_call: TRBJ2-1; clone_size: .; d_call: TRBD2; v_call: TRBV2; cdr3_nt: TGTGCCACTACACCTAGGACTAGCAACAATGAGCAGTTCTTC; cdr3_aa: CATTPRTSNNEQFF
j_call: TRBJ1-4; clone_size: .; d_call: .; v_call: TRBV5-1; cdr3_nt: TGCGCCAGCAGCTTGGGTACAGGGAAGAATGAAAAACTGTTTTTT; cdr3_aa: CASSLGTGKNEKLFF
j_call: TRBJ1-1; clone_size: .; d_call: .; v_call: TRBV6-5; cdr3_nt: TGTGCCAGCAGCCAAGGGGCGTACACTGAAGCTTTCTTT; cdr3_aa: CASSQGAYTEAFF
j_call: TRBJ2-1; clone_size: once; d_call: TRBD2; v_call: TRBV19; cdr3_nt: TGTGCCAGTAGTATAGATTGGAGCGGGGGGACCAATGAGCAGTTCTTC; cdr3_aa: CASSIDWSGGTNEQFF
j_call: TRBJ1-3; clone_size: .; d_call: .; v_call: TRBV15; cdr3_nt: TGTGCCACCAGCAGAGATAGAACTGTCACCATATATTTT; cdr3_aa: CATSRDRTVTIYF
j_call: TRBJ2-3; clone_size: once; d_call: .; v_call: TRBV2; cdr3_nt: TGTGCCAGCACTAGCACAGATACGCAGTATTTT; cdr3_aa: CASTSTDTQYF
j_call: TRBJ2-3; clone_size: .; d_call: .; v_call: TRBV10-1; cdr3_nt: TGCGCCAGCAGTCCCGGGATCCAATATCCCACAGATACGCAGTATTTT; cdr3_aa: CASSPGIQYPTDTQYF
j_call: TRBJ1-2; clone_size: .; d_call: .; v_call: TRBV11-2; cdr3_nt: TGTGCCAGCAGCTTAGGAGCAATCTATGGCTACACCTTC; cdr3_aa: CASSLGAIYGYTF
j_call: TRBJ2-3; clone_size: .; d_call: .; v_call: TRBV10-2; cdr3_nt: TGCGCCAGTCAAACCGAGGGTTATACGCAGTATTTT; cdr3_aa: CASQTEGYTQYF
j_call: TRBJ1-1; clone_size: once; d_call: .; v_call: TRBV5-4; cdr3_nt: TGTGCCAGCAGCTTTTCTGATGCGATGAACACTGAAGCTTTCTTT; cdr3_aa: CASSFSDAMNTEAFF
j_call: TRBJ1-4; clone_size: .; d_call: .; v_call: TRBV5-5; cdr3_nt: TGTGCCAGCAGCTTGGGATATTCGCAGGGGTATAATGAAAAACTGTTTTTT; cdr3_aa: CASSLGYSQGYNEKLFF
j_call: TRBJ1-3; clone_size: once; d_call: TRBD1; v_call: TRBV18; cdr3_nt: TGTGCCAGCTCACCAATGTCACAGGGGCTTGGAAACACCATATATTTT; cdr3_aa: CASSPMSQGLGNTIYF
j_call: TRBJ1-2; clone_size: .; d_call: .; v_call: TRBV7-2; cdr3_nt: TGTGCCAGCAGCTTAAGAGGCCCGACAGGACTTTCTAACTATGGCTACACCTTC; cdr3_aa: CASSLRGPTGLSNYGYTF
j_call: TRBJ1-4; clone_size: .; d_call: .; v_call: TRBV6-6; cdr3_nt: TGTGCCAGCAGAACGGGTTCGGAAAAACTGTTTTTT; cdr3_aa: CASRTGSEKLFF
j_call: TRBJ1-5; clone_size: .; d_call: .; v_call: TRBV7-2; cdr3_nt: TGTGCCAGCACCGACGGACATAGCAATCAGCCCCAGCATTTT; cdr3_aa: CASTDGHSNQPQHF
j_call: TRBJ2-7; clone_size: once; d_call: .; v_call: TRBV2; cdr3_nt: TGTGCCACTTCGCTGGACAGACGATCCTACGAGCAGTACTTC; cdr3_aa: CATSLDRRSYEQYF
j_call: TRBJ1-2; clone_size: .; d_call: .; v_call: TRBV6-6; cdr3_nt: TGTGCCAGCAGTCCCACAGGAGACACTAACTATGGCTACACCTTC; cdr3_aa: CASSPTGDTNYGYTF
j_call: TRBJ1-4; clone_size: few; d_call: .; v_call: TRBV28; cdr3_nt: TGTGCCAGCAGCCCCGGGGGGGCGGATAATGAAAAACTGTTTTTT; cdr3_aa: CASSPGGADNEKLFF
j_call: TRBJ1-2; clone_size: few; d_call: .; v_call: TRBV4-2; cdr3_nt: TGTGCCAGCAGCCAAGACCGGACAGTCTCCTATGGCTACACCTTC; cdr3_aa: CASSQDRTVSYGYTF
j_call: TRBJ2-1; clone_size: .; d_call: .; v_call: TRBV5-1; cdr3_nt: TGCGCCAGCAGCTTAGCAGGGGACTACAATGAGCAGTTCTTC; cdr3_aa: CASSLAGDYNEQFF
j_call: TRBJ2-1; clone_size: .; d_call: .; v_call: TRBV5-8; cdr3_nt: TGTGCCAGCAGCTTAAAAACGGGGGAAAGCTCCTACAATGAGCAGTTCTTC; cdr3_aa: CASSLKTGESSYNEQFF
j_call: TRBJ1-2; clone_size: .; d_call: .; v_call: TRBV2; cdr3_nt: TGTGCCAGCACTAAGGGGGGGGACTCCTATGGCTACACCTTC; cdr3_aa: CASTKGGDSYGYTF
j_call: TRBJ1-2; clone_size: .; d_call: .; v_call: TRBV19; cdr3_nt: TGTGCCAGTAGTATCCCTGGACAGCCCTATGGCTACACCTTC; cdr3_aa: CASSIPGQPYGYTF
j_call: TRBJ1-1; clone_size: .; d_call: .; v_call: TRBV11-2; cdr3_nt: TGTGCCAGCAGCTTATTGGGCAGACTGAACACTGAAGCTTTCTTT; cdr3_aa: CASSLLGRLNTEAFF
j_call: TRBJ2-1; clone_size: .; d_call: .; v_call: TRBV5-1; cdr3_nt: TGCGCCAGCAGCTTAGCAACCGAGGGTGAGCAGTTCTTC; cdr3_aa: CASSLATEGEQFF
j_call: TRBJ1-2; clone_size: .; d_call: TRBD1; v_call: TRBV6-5; cdr3_nt: TGTGCCAGCGGGTGGACAGGCTGGGGCTACACCTTC; cdr3_aa: CASGWTGWGYTF
j_call: TRBJ1-4; clone_size: .; d_call: .; v_call: TRBV5-6; cdr3_nt: TGTGCCAGCAGCCCTGAGGGACACTCTAATGAAAAACTGTTTTTT; cdr3_aa: CASSPEGHSNEKLFF
j_call: TRBJ2-1; clone_size: .; d_call: .; v_call: TRBV7-8; cdr3_nt: TGTGCCAGCAGCTTACTCCCCGGGGTCTACAATGAGCAGTTCTTC; cdr3_aa: CASSLLPGVYNEQFF
j_call: TRBJ2-7; clone_size: .; d_call: .; v_call: TRBV7-9; cdr3_nt: TGTGCCAGCAGCTTAAAAGCTGTTGGCGAGCAGTACTTC; cdr3_aa: CASSLKAVGEQYF
j_call: TRBJ1-5; clone_size: once; d_call: TRBD1; v_call: TRBV12-3/TRBV12-4; cdr3_nt: TGTGCCAGCAGTTTTACAGGGGGTCAGCCCCAGCATTTT; cdr3_aa: CASSFTGGQPQHF
j_call: TRBJ1-6; clone_size: once; d_call: .; v_call: TRBV9; cdr3_nt: TGTGCCAGCAGCCCGGGCTTGGAAGGGGGTTCACCCCTCCACTTT; cdr3_aa: CASSPGLEGGSPLHF
j_call: TRBJ2-5; clone_size: .; d_call: .; v_call: TRBV7-2; cdr3_nt: TGTGCCAGCAGCCTCGACAGGTCACGGGAGACCCAGTACTTC; cdr3_aa: CASSLDRSRETQYF
j_call: TRBJ1-1; clone_size: .; d_call: .; v_call: TRBV14; cdr3_nt: TGTGCCAGCAGCCGAAACAGGGTGGGGGAAGCTTTCTTT; cdr3_aa: CASSRNRVGEAFF
j_call: TRBJ2-4; clone_size: .; d_call: TRBD1; v_call: TRBV15; cdr3_nt: TGTGCCACCAGCGCAAACAGGGGAAACATTCAGTACTTC; cdr3_aa: CATSANRGNIQYF
j_call: TRBJ2-1; clone_size: .; d_call: TRBD2; v_call: TRBV6-5; cdr3_nt: TGTGCCAGCAGACAAAGCGGGGGGGCCTACAATGAGCAGTTCTTC; cdr3_aa: CASRQSGGAYNEQFF
j_call: TRBJ2-3; clone_size: .; d_call: .; v_call: TRBV4-2; cdr3_nt: TGTGCCAGCAGCCACTCTTTCTCCGGTGCTAGCACAGATACGCAGTATTTT; cdr3_aa: CASSHSFSGASTDTQYF
j_call: TRBJ2-5; clone_size: .; d_call: TRBD1; v_call: TRBV18; cdr3_nt: TGTGCCAGCTCAGGGACAGGGGGAGAGACCCAGTACTTC; cdr3_aa: CASSGTGGETQYF
j_call: TRBJ2-2; clone_size: .; d_call: .; v_call: TRBV7-6; cdr3_nt: TGTGCCAGCAGCCCTCCAGGGTCGTACACCGGGGAGCTGTTTTTT; cdr3_aa: CASSPPGSYTGELFF
j_call: TRBJ2-3; clone_size: .; d_call: .; v_call: TRBV6-5; cdr3_nt: TGTGCCAGCAGACTTTTGGGGCAGTTCACAGATACGCAGTATTTT; cdr3_aa: CASRLLGQFTDTQYF
j_call: TRBJ2-4; clone_size: .; d_call: .; v_call: TRBV29-1; cdr3_nt: TGCAGCGTTCCCGCAGGGGGGTCCCAAAACATTCAGTACTTC; cdr3_aa: CSVPAGGSQNIQYF
j_call: TRBJ1-1; clone_size: few; d_call: TRBD1; v_call: TRBV19; cdr3_nt: TGTGCCAGTAGTATAGGAGAGGGGGCATTTTACTCCGAAGCTTTCTTT; cdr3_aa: CASSIGEGAFYSEAFF
j_call: TRBJ2-5; clone_size: .; d_call: TRBD2; v_call: TRBV3-1/TRBV3-2; cdr3_nt: TGTGCCAGCAGCCAAGAAGCTGGCGGGGGGGCCTTGGAGACCCAGTACTTC; cdr3_aa: CASSQEAGGGALETQYF
j_call: TRBJ1-1; clone_size: once; d_call: TRBD1; v_call: TRBV29-1; cdr3_nt: TGCAGCGTCCAGGGGGCTGAAGCTTTCTTT; cdr3_aa: CSVQGAEAFF
j_call: TRBJ1-1; clone_size: .; d_call: .; v_call: TRBV28; cdr3_nt: TGTGCCAGCTCTTCGCGCGTGAACACTGAAGCTTTCTTT; cdr3_aa: CASSSRVNTEAFF
j_call: TRBJ2-5; clone_size: .; d_call: .; v_call: TRBV23-1; cdr3_nt: TGCGCCATCGACCAAGAGACCCAGTACTTC; cdr3_aa: CAIDQETQYF
j_call: TRBJ2-2; clone_size: .; d_call: TRBD1; v_call: TRBV5-1; cdr3_nt: TGCGCCAGCAGCGCGGACGGGACAGGGGGTTTCGGGGAGCTGTTTTTT; cdr3_aa: CASSADGTGGFGELFF
j_call: TRBJ2-7; clone_size: .; d_call: .; v_call: TRBV2; cdr3_nt: TGTGCCAGCAAGGGAGGAGGAGTGCAGTACTTC; cdr3_aa: CASKGGGVQYF
j_call: TRBJ2-3; clone_size: few; d_call: TRBD1; v_call: TRBV18; cdr3_nt: TGTGCCAGCTCCTTTCGACAGGGGACAGATACGCAGTATTTT; cdr3_aa: CASSFRQGTDTQYF
j_call: TRBJ2-7; clone_size: .; d_call: TRBD1; v_call: TRBV29-1; cdr3_nt: TGCAGCGTTGAGGGTGACAGGGGGGCTTACGAACAGTACTTC; cdr3_aa: CSVEGDRGAYEQYF
j_call: TRBJ2-5; clone_size: few; d_call: TRBD1; v_call: TRBV3-1/TRBV3-2; cdr3_nt: TGTGCCAGCAGCCGCGACGGGACAGGCCCTCAAGAGACCCAGTACTTC; cdr3_aa: CASSRDGTGPQETQYF
j_call: TRBJ1-1; clone_size: .; d_call: .; v_call: TRBV18; cdr3_nt: TGTGCCAGCTCACCAATGAATGAGTGGAACACTGAAGCTTTCTTT; cdr3_aa: CASSPMNEWNTEAFF